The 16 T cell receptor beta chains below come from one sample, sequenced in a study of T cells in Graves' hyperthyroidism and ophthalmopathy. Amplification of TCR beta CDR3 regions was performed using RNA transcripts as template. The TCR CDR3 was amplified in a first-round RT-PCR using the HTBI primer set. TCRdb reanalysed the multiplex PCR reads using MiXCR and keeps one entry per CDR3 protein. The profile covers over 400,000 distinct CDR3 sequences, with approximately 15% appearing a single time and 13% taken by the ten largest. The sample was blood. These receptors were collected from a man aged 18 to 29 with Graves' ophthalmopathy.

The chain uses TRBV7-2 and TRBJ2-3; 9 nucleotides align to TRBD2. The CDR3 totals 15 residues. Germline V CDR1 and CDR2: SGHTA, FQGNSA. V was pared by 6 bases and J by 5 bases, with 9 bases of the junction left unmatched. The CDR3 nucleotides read TGTGCCAGCAGTTCTAGCGGGGTTTACCGAGATACGCAGTATTTT. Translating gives CASSSSGVYRDTQYF. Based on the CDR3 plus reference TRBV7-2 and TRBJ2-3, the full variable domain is GAGVSQSPSNKVTEKGKDVELRCDPISGHTALYWYRQSLGQGLEFLIYFQGNSAPDKSGLPSDRFSAERTGGSVSTLTIQRTQQEDSAVYLCASSSSGVYRDTQYFGPGTRLTVL.

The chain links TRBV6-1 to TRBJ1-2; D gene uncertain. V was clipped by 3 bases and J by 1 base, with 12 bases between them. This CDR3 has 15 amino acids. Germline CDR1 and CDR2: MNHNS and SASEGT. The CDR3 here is CASSDLNNGNYGYTF. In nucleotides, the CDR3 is TGTGCCAGCAGTGACTTAAACAATGGTAACTATGGCTACACCTTC.

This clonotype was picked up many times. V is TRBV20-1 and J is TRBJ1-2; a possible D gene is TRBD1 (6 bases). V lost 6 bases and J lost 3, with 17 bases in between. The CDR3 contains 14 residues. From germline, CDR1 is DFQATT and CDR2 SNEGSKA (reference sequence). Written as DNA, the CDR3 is TGCAGTGCCAGGACAGCCCTGTGGGACTATGGCTACACCTTC. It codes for CSARTALWDYGYTF.

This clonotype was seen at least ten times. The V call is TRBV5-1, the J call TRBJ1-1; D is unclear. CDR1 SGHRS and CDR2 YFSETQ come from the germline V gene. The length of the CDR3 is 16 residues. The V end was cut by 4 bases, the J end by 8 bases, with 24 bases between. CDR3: CASSTWRQDLTWEAFF. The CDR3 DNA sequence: TGCGCCAGCAGCACTTGGAGGCAGGACCTGACGTGGGAAGCTTTCTTT.

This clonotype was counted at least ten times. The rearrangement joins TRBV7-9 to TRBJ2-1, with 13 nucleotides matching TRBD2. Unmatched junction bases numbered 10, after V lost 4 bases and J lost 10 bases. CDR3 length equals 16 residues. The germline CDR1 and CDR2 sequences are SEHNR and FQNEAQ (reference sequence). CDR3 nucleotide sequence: TGTGCCAGCAGCTCGCACACTAGCGGGAGGGCCAGCGAGCAGTTCTTC. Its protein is CASSSHTSGRASEQFF.

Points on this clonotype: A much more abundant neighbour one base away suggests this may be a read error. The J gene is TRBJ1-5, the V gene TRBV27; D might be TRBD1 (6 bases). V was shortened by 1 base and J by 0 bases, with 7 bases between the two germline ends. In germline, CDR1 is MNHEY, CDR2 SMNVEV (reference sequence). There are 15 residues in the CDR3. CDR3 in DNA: TGTGCCAGCAGTTTATGGACAGATAGCAATCAGCCCCAGCATTTT. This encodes CASSLWTDSNQPQHF.

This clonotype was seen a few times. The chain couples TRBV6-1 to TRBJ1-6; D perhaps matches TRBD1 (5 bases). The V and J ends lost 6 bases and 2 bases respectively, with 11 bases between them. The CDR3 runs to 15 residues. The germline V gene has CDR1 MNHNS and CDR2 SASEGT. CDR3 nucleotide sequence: TGTGCCAGCAGCGTAAGGGGCGCCTATAATTCACCCCTCCACTTT. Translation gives CASSVRGAYNSPLHF.

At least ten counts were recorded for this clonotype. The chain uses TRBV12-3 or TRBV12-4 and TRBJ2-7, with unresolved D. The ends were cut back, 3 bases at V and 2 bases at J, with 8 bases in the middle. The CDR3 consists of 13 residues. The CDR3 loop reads CASSFGVAYEQYF. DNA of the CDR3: TGTGCCAGCAGTTTTGGGGTAGCCTACGAGCAGTACTTC.

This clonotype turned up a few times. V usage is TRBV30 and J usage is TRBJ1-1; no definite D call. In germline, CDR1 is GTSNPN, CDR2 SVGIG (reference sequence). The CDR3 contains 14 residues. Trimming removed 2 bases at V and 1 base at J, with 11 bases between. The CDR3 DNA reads TGTGCCTGGAGTTCCCCAGAGCCGAACACTGAAGCTTTCTTT. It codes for CAWSSPEPNTEAFF.

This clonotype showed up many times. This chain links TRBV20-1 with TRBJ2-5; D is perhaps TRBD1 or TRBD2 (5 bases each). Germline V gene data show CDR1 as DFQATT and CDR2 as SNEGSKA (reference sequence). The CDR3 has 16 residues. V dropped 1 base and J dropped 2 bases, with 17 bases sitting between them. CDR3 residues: CSARGVAGTLQETQYF. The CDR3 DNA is TGCAGTGCTAGAGGGGTCGCAGGGACCCTTCAAGAGACCCAGTACTTC.

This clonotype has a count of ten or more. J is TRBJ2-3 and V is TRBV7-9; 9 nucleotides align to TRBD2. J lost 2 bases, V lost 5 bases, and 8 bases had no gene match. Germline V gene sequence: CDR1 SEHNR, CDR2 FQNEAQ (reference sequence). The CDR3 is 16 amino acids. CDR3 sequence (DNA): TGTGCCAGCAGCCCGGGACTAGCCATGGACACAGATACGCAGTATTTT. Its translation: CASSPGLAMDTDTQYF.

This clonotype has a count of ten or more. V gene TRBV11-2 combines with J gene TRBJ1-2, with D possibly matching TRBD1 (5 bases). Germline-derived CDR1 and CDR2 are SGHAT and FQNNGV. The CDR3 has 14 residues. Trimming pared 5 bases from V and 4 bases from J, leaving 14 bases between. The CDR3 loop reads CASSLIRDGYGYTF. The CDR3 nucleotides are TGTGCCAGCAGCCTAATCCGGGACGGCTATGGCTACACCTTC.

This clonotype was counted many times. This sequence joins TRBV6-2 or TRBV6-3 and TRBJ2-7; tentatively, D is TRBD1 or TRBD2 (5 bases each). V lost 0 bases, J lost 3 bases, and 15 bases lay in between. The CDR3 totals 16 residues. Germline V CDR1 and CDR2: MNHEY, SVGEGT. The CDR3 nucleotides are TGTGCCAGCAGTTACTCAGGGGACGGCAAGGACTACGAGCAGTACTTC. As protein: CASSYSGDGKDYEQYF.

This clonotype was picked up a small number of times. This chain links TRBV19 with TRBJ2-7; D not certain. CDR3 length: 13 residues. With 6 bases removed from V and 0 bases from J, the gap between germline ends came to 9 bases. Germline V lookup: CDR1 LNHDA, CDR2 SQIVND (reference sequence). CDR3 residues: CASRRQSSYEQYF. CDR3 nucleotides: TGTGCCAGTAGAAGGCAGAGCTCCTACGAGCAGTACTTC.

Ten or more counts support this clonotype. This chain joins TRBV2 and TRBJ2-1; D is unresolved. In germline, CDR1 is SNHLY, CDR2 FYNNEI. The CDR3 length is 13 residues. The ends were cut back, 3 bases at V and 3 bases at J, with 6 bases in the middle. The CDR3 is CASSEGSYNEQFF. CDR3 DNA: TGTGCCAGCAGTGAGGGTAGCTACAATGAGCAGTTCTTC.

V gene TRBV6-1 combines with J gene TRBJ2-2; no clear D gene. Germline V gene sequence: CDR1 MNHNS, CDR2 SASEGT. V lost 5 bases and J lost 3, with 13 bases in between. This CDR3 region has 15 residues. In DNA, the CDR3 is TGTGCCAGCAGTCTAGGCCGTCTTCACACCGGGGAGCTGTTTTTT. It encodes CASSLGRLHTGELFF.